The clone carrying this T cell receptor (beta chain) was counted only a few times. The target antigen is unknown. The PCR was carried out with 60 Vbeta primers and 13 Jbeta primers. The method was immunoSEQ multiplex PCR; TCRdb's version includes in-frame clones alone and lacks a portion of them. This sample has 150,000 to 200,000 clones, with roughly 80% found just once. The sample comes from a study of cytomegalovirus exposure and HLA in healthy donors. Study outcomes and limitations: Serostatus for CMV was the only available immune exposure information. TCR sequences were mostly rare, though some public TCRs occurred in many donors. Analysis performed later found roughly 17,000 TCR beta sequences associated with HLA alleles at 0.05 false discovery rate.

V was shortened by 1 base and J by 5 bases, with 17 bases between the two germline ends. This CDR3 has 16 residues. From germline, CDR1 is SGHTA and CDR2 FQGNSA. This receptor was taken from a woman aged 18-29 years in good health and CMV-seronegative. Source material: PBMCs. The V call is TRBV7-2, the J call TRBJ2-5, with D possibly matching TRBD1 (5 bases). The CDR3 loop is CASSLVEGVDGETQYF. DNA for the CDR3: TGTGCCAGCAGCTTAGTTGAAGGGGTCGACGGGGAGACCCAGTACTTC.